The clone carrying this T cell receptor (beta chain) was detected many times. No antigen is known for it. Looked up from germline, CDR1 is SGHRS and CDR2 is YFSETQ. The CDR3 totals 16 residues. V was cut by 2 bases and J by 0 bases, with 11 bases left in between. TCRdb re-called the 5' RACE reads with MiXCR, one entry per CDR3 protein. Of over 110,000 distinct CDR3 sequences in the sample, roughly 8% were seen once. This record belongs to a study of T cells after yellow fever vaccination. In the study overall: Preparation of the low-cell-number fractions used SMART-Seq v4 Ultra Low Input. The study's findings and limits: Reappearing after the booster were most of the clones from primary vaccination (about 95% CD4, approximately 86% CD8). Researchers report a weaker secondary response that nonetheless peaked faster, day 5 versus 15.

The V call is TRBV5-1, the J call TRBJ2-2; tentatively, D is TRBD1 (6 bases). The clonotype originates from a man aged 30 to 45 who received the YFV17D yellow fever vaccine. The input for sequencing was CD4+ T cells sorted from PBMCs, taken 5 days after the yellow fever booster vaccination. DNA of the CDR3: TGCGCCAGCAGCTTACAGGGTTCCACGAACACCGGGGAGCTGTTTTTT. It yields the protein CASSLQGSTNTGELFF.